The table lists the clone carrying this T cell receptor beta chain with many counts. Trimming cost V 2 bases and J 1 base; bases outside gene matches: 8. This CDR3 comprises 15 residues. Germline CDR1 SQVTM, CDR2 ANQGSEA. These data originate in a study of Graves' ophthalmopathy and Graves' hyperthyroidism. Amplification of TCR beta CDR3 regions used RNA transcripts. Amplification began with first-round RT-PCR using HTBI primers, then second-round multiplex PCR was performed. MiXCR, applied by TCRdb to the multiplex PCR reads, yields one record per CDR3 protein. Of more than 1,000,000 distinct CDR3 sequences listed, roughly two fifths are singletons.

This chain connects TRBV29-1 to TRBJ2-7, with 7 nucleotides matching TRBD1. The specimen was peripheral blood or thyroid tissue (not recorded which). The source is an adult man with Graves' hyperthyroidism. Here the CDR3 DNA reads TGCAGCGTTGAACGGACAGGCCGAGGATCCTACGAGCAGTACTTC. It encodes CSVERTGRGSYEQYF.